This TCR beta chain was recovered during a study of monozygotic twins with inflammatory bowel disease. The CDR3 is 14 residues long. The germline V gene encodes CDR1 MNHEY and CDR2 SVGEGT. TCRdb re-called the 5' RACE reads; every CDR3 protein appears as one record, without DNA. The sample holds nearly 450,000 distinct CDR3 sequences. Sequences were obtained from blood. The chain is built from TRBV6-2 or TRBV6-3 and TRBJ1-1; no DNA is available, so the TRBD1 call from TCRdb remains unchecked. The source is a human donor with ulcerative colitis or Crohn's disease, or a healthy co-twin of an affected twin (not recorded which). The CDR3 loop reads CASSSDRGHTEAFF.